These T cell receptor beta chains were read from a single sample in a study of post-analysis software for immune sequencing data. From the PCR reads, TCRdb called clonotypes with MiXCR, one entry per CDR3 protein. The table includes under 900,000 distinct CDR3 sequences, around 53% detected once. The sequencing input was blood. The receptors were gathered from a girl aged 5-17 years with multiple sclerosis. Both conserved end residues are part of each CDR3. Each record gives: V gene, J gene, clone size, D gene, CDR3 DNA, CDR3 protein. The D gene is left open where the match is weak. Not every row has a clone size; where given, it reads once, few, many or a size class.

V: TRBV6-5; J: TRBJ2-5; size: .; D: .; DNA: TGTGCCAGCAGTTACTCGAGATGGGGCTGGGAGACCCAGTACTTC; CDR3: CASSYSRWGWETQYF
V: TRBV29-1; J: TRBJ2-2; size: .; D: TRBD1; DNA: TGCAGCGCTAAAGTGGGACAGGAACATCTTACCGGGGAGCTGTTTTTT; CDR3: CSAKVGQEHLTGELFF
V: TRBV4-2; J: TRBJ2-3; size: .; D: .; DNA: TGTGCCAGCAGCCAAGATAGAGGGCTTGGGGTTACGCAGTATTTT; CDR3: CASSQDRGLGVTQYF
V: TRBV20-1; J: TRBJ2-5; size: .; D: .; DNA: TGCAGTGCTAGAGATAGGACTCCCGTTGGGCCCCAGTACTTC; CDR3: CSARDRTPVGPQYF
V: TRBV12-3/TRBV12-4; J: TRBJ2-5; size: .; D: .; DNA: TGTGCCAACAGTTTCCGAACCCAAGGGACCCAGTACTTC; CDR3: CANSFRTQGTQYF
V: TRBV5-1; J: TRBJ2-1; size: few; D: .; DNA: TGCGCCAGCAGCTTTCGGGCTGAGCAGTTCTTC; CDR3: CASSFRAEQFF
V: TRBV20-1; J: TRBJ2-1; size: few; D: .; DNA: TGCAGTGCTAGCGTGGGCCGCCCTAACAATGAGCAGTTCTTC; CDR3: CSASVGRPNNEQFF
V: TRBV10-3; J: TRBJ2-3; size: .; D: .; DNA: TGTGCCATCACCGGGACTAGCACAGATACGCAGTATTTT; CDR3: CAITGTSTDTQYF
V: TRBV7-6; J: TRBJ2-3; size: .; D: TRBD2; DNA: TGTGCCGTATCGGGACTAGCGGGCACAGATACGCAGTATTTT; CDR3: CAVSGLAGTDTQYF
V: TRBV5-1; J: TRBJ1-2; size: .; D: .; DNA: TGCGCCAGCAGCTTGGAGGCAGGGGATACCTATGGCTACACCTTC; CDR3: CASSLEAGDTYGYTF